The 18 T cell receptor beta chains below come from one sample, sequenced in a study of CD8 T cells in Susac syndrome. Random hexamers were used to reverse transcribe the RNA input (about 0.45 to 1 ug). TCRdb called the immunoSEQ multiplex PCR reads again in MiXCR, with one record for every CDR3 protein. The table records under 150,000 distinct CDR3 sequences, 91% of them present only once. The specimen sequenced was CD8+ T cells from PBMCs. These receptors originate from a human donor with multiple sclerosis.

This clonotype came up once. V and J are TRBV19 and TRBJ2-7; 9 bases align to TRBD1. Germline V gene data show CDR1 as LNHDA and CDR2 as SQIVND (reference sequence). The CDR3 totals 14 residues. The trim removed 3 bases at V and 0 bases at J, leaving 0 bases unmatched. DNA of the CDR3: TGTGCCAGTAGTATGGGACAGGGCTCCTACGAGCAGTACTTC. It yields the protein CASSMGQGSYEQYF. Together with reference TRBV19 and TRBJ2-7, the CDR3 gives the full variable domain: DGGITQSPKYLFRKEGQNVTLSCEQNLNHDAMYWYRQDPGQGLRLIYYSQIVNDFQKGDIAEGYSVSREKKESFPLTVTSAQKNPTAFYLCASSMGQGSYEQYFGPGTRLTVT.

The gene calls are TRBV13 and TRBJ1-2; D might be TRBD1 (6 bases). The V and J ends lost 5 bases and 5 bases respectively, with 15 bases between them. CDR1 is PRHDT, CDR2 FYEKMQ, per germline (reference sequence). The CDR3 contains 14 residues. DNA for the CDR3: TGTGCCAGCAGCCTTAGGACAGAATTTTATGGCTACACCTTC. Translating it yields CASSLRTEFYGYTF.

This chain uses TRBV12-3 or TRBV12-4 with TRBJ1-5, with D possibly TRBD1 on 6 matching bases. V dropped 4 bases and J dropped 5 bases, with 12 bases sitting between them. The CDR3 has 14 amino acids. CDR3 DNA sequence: TGTGCCAGCAGTTCATGGACAGTCCATCAGCCCCAGCATTTT. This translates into CASSSWTVHQPQHF.

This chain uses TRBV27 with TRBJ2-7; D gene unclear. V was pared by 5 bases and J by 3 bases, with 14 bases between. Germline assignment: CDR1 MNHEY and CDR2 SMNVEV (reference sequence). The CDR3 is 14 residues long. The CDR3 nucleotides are TGTGCCAGCAGTGAAGCTGTCGGGCACTACGAGCAGTACTTC. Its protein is CASSEAVGHYEQYF.

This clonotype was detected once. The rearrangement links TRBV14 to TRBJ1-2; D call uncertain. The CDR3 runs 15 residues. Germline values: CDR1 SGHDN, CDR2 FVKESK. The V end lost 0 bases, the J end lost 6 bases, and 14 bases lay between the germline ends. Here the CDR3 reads CASSQDEEVFDGYTF. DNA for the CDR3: TGTGCCAGCAGCCAAGATGAGGAGGTTTTTGATGGCTACACCTTC.

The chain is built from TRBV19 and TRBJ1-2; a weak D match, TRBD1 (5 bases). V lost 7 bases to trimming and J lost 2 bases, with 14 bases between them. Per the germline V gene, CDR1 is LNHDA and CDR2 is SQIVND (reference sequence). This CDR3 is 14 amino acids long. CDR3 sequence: CASMNPGPNYGYTF. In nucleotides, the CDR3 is TGTGCCAGTATGAATCCGGGACCCAACTATGGCTACACCTTC.

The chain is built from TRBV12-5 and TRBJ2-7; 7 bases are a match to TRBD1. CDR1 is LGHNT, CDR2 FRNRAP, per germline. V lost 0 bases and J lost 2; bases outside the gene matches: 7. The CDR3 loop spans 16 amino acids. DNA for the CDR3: TGTGCTAGTGGTTTGGTACAGGGGACACACCCCTACGAGCAGTACTTC. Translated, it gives CASGLVQGTHPYEQYF.

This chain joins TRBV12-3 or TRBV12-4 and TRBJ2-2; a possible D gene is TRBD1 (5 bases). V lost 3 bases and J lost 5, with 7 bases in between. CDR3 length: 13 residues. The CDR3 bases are TGTGCCAGCAGTTTTGGGGCAACCGGGGAGCTGTTTTTT. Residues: CASSFGATGELFF.

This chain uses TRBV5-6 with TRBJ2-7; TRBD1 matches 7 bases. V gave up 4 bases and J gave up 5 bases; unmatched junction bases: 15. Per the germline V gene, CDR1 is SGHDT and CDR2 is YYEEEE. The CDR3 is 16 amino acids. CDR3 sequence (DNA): TGTGCCAGCAGCCCTGAGACAGGGATTTTCGCCCACGAGCAGTACTTC. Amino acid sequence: CASSPETGIFAHEQYF.

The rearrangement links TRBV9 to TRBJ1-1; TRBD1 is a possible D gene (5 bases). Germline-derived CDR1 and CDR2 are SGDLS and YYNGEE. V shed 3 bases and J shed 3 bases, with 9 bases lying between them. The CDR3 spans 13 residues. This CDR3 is CASSGQMDTEAFF. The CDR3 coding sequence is TGTGCCAGCAGCGGACAGATGGACACTGAAGCTTTCTTT.

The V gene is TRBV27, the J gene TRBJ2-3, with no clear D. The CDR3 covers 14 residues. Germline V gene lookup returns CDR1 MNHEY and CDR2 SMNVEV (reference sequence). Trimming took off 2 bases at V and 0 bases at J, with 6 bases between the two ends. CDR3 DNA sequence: TGTGCCAGCAGTTTAATCGACAGCACAGATACGCAGTATTTT. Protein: CASSLIDSTDTQYF.

CDR3 loop: CASTPTEDQETQYF. DNA for the CDR3: TGTGCCAGCACCCCGACAGAAGACCAAGAGACCCAGTACTTC. J is TRBJ2-5 and V is TRBV7-8, with a weak D call TRBD1 (5 bases). The length of the CDR3 is 14 residues. Trimming removed 7 bases from V and 0 bases from J, with 12 bases in between. Germline loops: CDR1 SGHVS, CDR2 FQNEAQ.

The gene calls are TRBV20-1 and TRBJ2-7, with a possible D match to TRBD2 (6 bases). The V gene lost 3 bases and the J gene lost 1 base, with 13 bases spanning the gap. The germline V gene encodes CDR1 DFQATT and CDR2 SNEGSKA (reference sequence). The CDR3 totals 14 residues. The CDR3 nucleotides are TGCAGTGCTAGGGAGACTAGTATGTCCTACGAGCAGTACTTC. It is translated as CSARETSMSYEQYF.

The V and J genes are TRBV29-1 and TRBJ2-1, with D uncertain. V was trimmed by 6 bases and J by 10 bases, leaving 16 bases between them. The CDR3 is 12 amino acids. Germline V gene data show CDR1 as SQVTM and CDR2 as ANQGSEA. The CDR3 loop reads CSVSEAPREQFF. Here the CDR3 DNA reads TGCAGCGTCTCCGAGGCACCGCGGGAGCAGTTCTTC.

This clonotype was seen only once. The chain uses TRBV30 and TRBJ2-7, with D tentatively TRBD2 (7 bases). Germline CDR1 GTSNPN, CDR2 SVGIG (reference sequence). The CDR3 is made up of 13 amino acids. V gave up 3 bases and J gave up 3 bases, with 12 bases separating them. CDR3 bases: TGTGCCTGGAGCCCAGGGGACTACTACGAGCAGTACTTC. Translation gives CAWSPGDYYEQYF.

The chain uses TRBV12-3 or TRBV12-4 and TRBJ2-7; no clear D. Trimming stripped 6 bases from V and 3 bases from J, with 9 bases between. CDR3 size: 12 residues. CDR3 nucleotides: TGTGCCAGCAGCTCGAACCTCTACGAGCAGTACTTC. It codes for CASSSNLYEQYF.

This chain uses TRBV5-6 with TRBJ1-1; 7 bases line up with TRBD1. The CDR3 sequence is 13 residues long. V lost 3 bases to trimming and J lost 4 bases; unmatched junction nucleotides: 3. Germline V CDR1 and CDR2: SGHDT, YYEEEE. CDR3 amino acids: CASSWTGLTEAFF. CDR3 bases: TGTGCCAGCAGCTGGACAGGACTCACTGAAGCTTTCTTT.

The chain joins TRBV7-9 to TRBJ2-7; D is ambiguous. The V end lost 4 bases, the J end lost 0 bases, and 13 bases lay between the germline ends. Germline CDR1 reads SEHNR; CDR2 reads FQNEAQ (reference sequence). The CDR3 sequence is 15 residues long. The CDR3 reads CASSSPRNASYEQYF. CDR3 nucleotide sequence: TGTGCCAGCAGCTCCCCACGGAACGCCTCCTACGAGCAGTACTTC. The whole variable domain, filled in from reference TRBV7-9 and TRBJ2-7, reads DTGVSQNPRHKITKRGQNVTFRCDPISEHNRLYWYRQTLGQGPEFLTYFQNEAQLEKSRLLSDRFSAERPKGSFSTLEIQRTEQGDSAMYLCASSSPRNASYEQYFGPGTRLTVT.